This TCR beta chain was sequenced during a study of response to subunit inactivated influenza vaccine. From the RT-PCR reads, TCRdb called clonotypes with MiXCR, one entry per CDR3 protein. In the table there are about 570,000 distinct CDR3 sequences, about an eighth of which are singletons. Looked up from germline, CDR1 is LGHNA and CDR2 is YNFKEQ. V shed 0 bases and J 8 bases; nucleotides not matched to a gene: 12. This CDR3 spans 17 amino acids. This receptor was obtained from a man aged 45-60 years who received an inactivated influenza vaccine. Sequencing was performed on PBMCs from blood, taken on the day of vaccination. This rearrangement joins TRBV4-2 to TRBJ2-1; 8 bases match TRBD2. CDR3 DNA sequence: TGTGCCAGCAGCCAAGACTATAGGCTAGCCGGGGGGGATGAGCAGTTCTTC. Amino acids: CASSQDYRLAGGDEQFF.